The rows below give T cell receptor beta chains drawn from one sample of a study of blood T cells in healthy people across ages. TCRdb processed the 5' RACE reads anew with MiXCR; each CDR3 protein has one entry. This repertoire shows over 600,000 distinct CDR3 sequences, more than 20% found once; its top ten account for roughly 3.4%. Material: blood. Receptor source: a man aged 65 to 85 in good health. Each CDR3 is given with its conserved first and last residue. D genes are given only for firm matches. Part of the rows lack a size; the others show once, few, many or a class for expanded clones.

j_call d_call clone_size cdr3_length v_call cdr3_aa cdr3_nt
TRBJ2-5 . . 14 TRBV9 CASSVEVRQETQYF TGTGCCAGCAGCGTAGAAGTGCGCCAAGAGACCCAGTACTTC
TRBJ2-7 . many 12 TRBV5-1 CASRTDAYEQYF TGCGCCAGCAGGACCGATGCCTACGAGCAGTACTTC
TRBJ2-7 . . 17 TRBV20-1 CSARDRPWREESYEQYF TGCAGTGCTAGAGATCGTCCCTGGCGGGAAGAGTCCTACGAGCAGTACTTC
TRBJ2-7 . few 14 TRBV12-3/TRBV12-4 CASSLAGPFYEQYF TGTGCCAGCAGTTTGGCAGGGCCTTTCTACGAGCAGTACTTC
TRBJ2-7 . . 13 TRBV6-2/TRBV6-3 CAGSWGTTYEQYF TGTGCCGGCAGTTGGGGGACAACCTACGAGCAGTACTTC
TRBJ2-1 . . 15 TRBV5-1 CASSFSPGPYNEQFF TGCGCCAGCAGCTTCTCCCCGGGGCCCTACAATGAGCAGTTCTTC
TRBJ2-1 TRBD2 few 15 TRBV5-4 CASSLPLAGDNEQFF TGTGCCAGCAGCTTGCCACTAGCGGGAGACAATGAGCAGTTCTTC
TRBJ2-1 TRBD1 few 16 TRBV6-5 CASSYSRTGGINEQFF TGTGCCAGCAGTTACTCGAGGACAGGGGGCATCAATGAGCAGTTCTTC
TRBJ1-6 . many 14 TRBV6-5 CASSYSRYNSPLHF TGTGCCAGCAGTTACTCTCGGTATAATTCACCCCTCCACTTT
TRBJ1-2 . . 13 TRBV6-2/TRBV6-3 CASRRDGSYGYTF TGTGCCAGCAGACGCGACGGAAGCTATGGCTACACCTTC
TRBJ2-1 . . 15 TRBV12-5 CIAVESVSSYNEQFF TGTATAGCTGTGGAGTCGGTATCGTCCTACAATGAGCAGTTCTTC
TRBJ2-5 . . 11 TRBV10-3 CAVSTSETQYF TGTGCCGTCTCGACCTCAGAGACCCAGTACTTC
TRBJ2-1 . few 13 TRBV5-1 CASRGAEYNEQFF TGCGCCAGCAGGGGCGCGGAATACAATGAGCAGTTCTTC
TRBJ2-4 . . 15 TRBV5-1 CASSLEGPHKNIQYF TGCGCCAGCAGCTTGGAGGGACCGCACAAAAACATTCAGTACTTC
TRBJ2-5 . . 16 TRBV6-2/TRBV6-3 CASSPLWAPRQETQYF TGTGCCAGCAGTCCGCTTTGGGCTCCCCGTCAAGAGACCCAGTACTTC
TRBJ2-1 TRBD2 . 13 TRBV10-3 CAISDRLANEQFF TGTGCCATCAGTGACCGACTAGCGAATGAGCAGTTCTTC
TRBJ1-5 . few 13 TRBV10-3 CATQVTGEEPQHF TGTGCCACTCAAGTGACCGGGGAGGAGCCCCAGCATTTT
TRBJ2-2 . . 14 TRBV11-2 CASSRTTYTGELFF TGTGCCAGCAGCCGGACTACCTACACCGGGGAGCTGTTTTTT
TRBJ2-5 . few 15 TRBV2 CASSVPAQGRETQYF TGTGCCAGCAGTGTCCCCGCCCAAGGGCGAGAGACCCAGTACTTC
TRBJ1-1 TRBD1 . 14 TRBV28 CASRRTGESTEAFF TGTGCCAGCAGGAGGACAGGGGAGAGCACTGAAGCTTTCTTT
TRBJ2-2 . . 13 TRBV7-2 CATPGGDTGELFF TGTGCCACCCCAGGGGGGGACACCGGGGAGCTGTTTTTT
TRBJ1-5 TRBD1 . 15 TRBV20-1 CSAASGQSTGQPQHF TGCAGTGCTGCGTCGGGACAGAGCACCGGTCAGCCCCAGCATTTT
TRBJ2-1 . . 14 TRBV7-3 CASSLRLGSGEQFF TGTGCCAGCAGCTTAAGACTTGGTAGTGGTGAGCAGTTCTTC
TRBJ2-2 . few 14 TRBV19 CASSIAVVVGELFF TGTGCCAGTAGTATCGCCGTAGTTGTTGGGGAGCTGTTTTTT
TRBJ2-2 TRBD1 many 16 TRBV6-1 CASILLPGQAPGELFF TGTGCCAGCATCCTTTTACCGGGACAGGCACCCGGGGAGCTGTTTTTT
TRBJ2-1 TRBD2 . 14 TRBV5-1 CASRVVTSGNEQFF TGCGCCAGCAGAGTAGTGACTAGCGGCAATGAGCAGTTCTTC
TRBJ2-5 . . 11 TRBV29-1 CSAEFLETQYF TGCAGCGCGGAATTCTTGGAGACCCAGTACTTC
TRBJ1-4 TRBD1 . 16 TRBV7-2 CASSSIGQGVNEKLFF TGTGCCAGCAGCTCAATTGGACAGGGAGTTAATGAAAAACTGTTTTTT
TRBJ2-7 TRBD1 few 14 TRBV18 CASSQGQAVYEQYF TGTGCCAGCTCCCAGGGACAGGCTGTCTACGAGCAGTACTTC
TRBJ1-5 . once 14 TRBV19 CASGSEYSNQPQHF TGTGCCAGTGGGTCCGAATATAGCAATCAGCCCCAGCATTTT
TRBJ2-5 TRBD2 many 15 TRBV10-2 CASSRGEGQRETQYF TGCGCCAGCAGCCGAGGGGAGGGTCAAAGAGAGACCCAGTACTTC
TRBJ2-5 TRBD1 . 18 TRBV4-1 CASSLILTGTEKQETQYF TGCGCCAGCAGCCTCATTTTAACCGGGACAGAGAAACAAGAGACCCAGTACTTC
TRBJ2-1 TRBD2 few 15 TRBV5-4 CASSDGRLAGGEQFF TGTGCCAGCAGCGATGGGAGACTAGCGGGGGGTGAGCAGTTCTTC
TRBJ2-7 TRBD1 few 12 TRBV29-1 CSVETGGAEQYF TGCAGCGTTGAGACAGGGGGCGCCGAGCAGTACTTC
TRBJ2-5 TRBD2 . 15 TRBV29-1 CSVGLAGGRVETQYF TGCAGCGTCGGACTAGCGGGAGGGCGGGTGGAGACCCAGTACTTC
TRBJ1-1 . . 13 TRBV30 CAWSRGGRTEAFF TGTGCCTGGAGCCGGGGAGGGAGGACTGAAGCTTTCTTT
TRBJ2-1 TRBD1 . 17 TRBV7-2 CASSLVSDRGLRNEQFF TGTGCCAGCAGCTTAGTTTCGGACAGGGGGCTGCGGAATGAGCAGTTCTTC
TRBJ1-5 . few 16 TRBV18 CASSPPSGNSNQPQHF TGTGCCAGCTCACCACCGTCCGGTAATAGCAATCAGCCCCAGCATTTT
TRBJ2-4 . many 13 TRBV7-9 CASSLRGADIQYF TGTGCCAGCAGCTTAAGAGGGGCGGACATTCAGTACTTC
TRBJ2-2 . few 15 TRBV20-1 CSARDFRGNTGELFF TGCAGTGCTAGAGATTTCCGGGGGAACACCGGGGAGCTGTTTTTT
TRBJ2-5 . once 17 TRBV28 CASSPTGVRDLQETQYF TGTGCCAGCAGCCCGACTGGCGTCCGGGACCTCCAAGAGACCCAGTACTTC
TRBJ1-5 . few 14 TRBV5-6 CASSSQYSNQPQHF TGTGCCAGCAGCTCTCAGTATAGCAATCAGCCCCAGCATTTT